This T cell receptor (beta chain) stems from a study of cytomegalovirus exposure and HLA in healthy donors (dated by TCRdb to about 2017). General notes on the study: According to an earlier analysis of 550 to 700 of the donors, about 180 million T cells yielded over 100 million unique TCR beta sequences and about 300 Gb of sequence data. Roughly 300 gigabases of sequencing data and roughly 90 million unique TCR sequences were included in an early release covering around 600 HLA-typed donors. Of the roughly 400 genotyped donors, 81% were placed in the genetic ancestry cluster associated with self-reported Caucasian donors. The study was designed to test whether signatures of past pathogen exposure could be identified by cataloging public T cell receptors. Using immunosequencing, the study profiled T cell repertoires from 500 to 800 subjects and related those repertoires to cytomegalovirus serostatus. In addition to the first cohort of approximately 650 subjects, a separate validation cohort of approximately 120 different subjects was used. To predict cytomegalovirus infection status, the study brought together high-throughput TCR immunosequencing, statistical association of individual TCRs with disease status, and machine learning. A later analysis re-examined previously published TCR beta repertoires from 600 to 700 donors and added high-resolution HLA genotyping to investigate patterns of TCR occurrence. In the later analysis, no new phenotypic data were used to find candidate immune exposures; instead, reliance was placed on TCR beta sequences and their occurrence across donors. To decide whether each TCR beta V gene segment behaved as functional or pseudogenic, an earlier analysis of approximately 620 of the donors relied on high-throughput TCR beta sequencing. Donor age, sex, ethnicity and CMV serostatus were compiled alongside the repertoire data. A later genetic analysis took genome-wide SNP genotypes for about 55% of the 666 donors and used that subset as a discovery cohort. Every repertoire in the discovery cohort had been generated on one and the same sequencing platform. HLA typing covered class I and class II loci at four-digit resolution. Typing coverage varied by locus: about 620-630 donors for A, B, C, DRB1 and DQB1; roughly 500 for DQA1; some 610 for DPA1; about 450 for DPB1. Roughly five DR-DQ haplotypes were treated as single units for association and clustering because of strong linkage in the cohort. Among 398 genotyped donors of the cohort, an average of roughly 240,000 unique TCR beta nucleotide sequences were sequenced per donor, roughly 18% of them non-productive.

In total, 500 to 700 healthy bone marrow donors made up the cohort. Cohort members were all nominally healthy when sampled, although unrecorded immune exposures were likely present. The donor was CMV seropositive and belonged to the group of about 290 seropositive cohort members. Every donor gave a peripheral blood sample, and the peripheral blood mononuclear cells from that sample were used for TCR beta sequencing. Genomic DNA extraction from the blood cell samples was performed with the Qiagen DNeasy Blood Extraction Kit. Library creation used the immunoSEQ multiplex PCR assay. A mixture of 60 forward primers for TCR Vbeta segments and 13 reverse primers for TCR Jbeta segments was used in the multiplex PCR. The CDR3 region of rearranged TCR beta genes was amplified from genomic DNA with a multiplex PCR assay. On the Illumina HiSeq System, the amplified TCR beta libraries were sequenced as 87-base-pair reads. The authors' analysis ran thus. In a later analysis, roughly 80 million unique TCR beta chains were counted across the roughly 670 repertoires, and roughly 11 million of these chains were shared by at least two donors. Raw reads were error-corrected and collapsed into unique sequences with a nearest-neighbor algorithm that merged closely related sequences to remove PCR and sequencing errors. Alignment of CDR3 sequences to IMGT reference sequences was used to assign V, D and J gene segments. For a sequence to be retained, at least a six-nucleotide match to both a V gene segment and a J gene segment was required. A rearrangement counted as productive if the CDR3 had no stop codons and remained in frame with V and J, and every other rearrangement counted as non-productive. Following IMGT convention, CDR3 was defined as the stretch from the second conserved V-encoded cysteine to the conserved J-encoded phenylalanine. Sequences without an unambiguous match to a single V gene segment were excluded from the earlier analysis of about 600 of the donors. An earlier analysis of almost 600 of the donors classified V segments as functional when productive rearrangements were above 56.7% and as segregating when the standard deviation between donors was above 5%. A statistical classification framework was developed to diagnose cytomegalovirus status using the catalog of TCR beta chain sequences. V and J gene assignment, in a later analysis, came from comparing TCR nucleotide sequences with IMGT/GENE-DB human TR gene sequences. Using the TCRdist pipeline, a later analysis assigned CDR3 sequences along with most-parsimonious VDJ recombination scenarios. In a later analysis, each TCR beta chain was defined by its CDR3 amino acid sequence together with its V-gene family, and reads without a unique V-gene family were excluded. In a later analysis, approximately 590 highly shared, low-generation-probability nucleotide sequences were removed to address suspected cross-contamination and a sequencing artifact. A later analysis calculated a clonal expansion index for each public chain from normalized within-repertoire ranks of inferred template counts. In a later analysis, generation probabilities were computed with a VDJ recombination model fitted to out-of-frame rearrangements, and the resulting probabilities were checked against IGoR. In a later analysis, hypergeometric tests were used to score TCR-TCR, TCR-HLA and TCR-CMV co-occurrence, with a repertoire-size bias correction applied to TCR pairs. In a later analysis, false discovery rates were estimated by permuting HLA or CMV assignments 20 times. A later analysis grouped co-occurring TCRs with DBSCAN, adding TCRdist sequence similarity when clustering within HLA-allele-positive subsets. Repertoires with fewer than 30,000 or more than 120,000 public chains were left out of co-occurrence clustering, as were about 5 repertoires with anomalous nucleotide sharing. The clones in this table, taken by TCRdb from immuneACCESS, are in-frame only. Not every clone is retained; where verified, under half of the shortfall comes from an unresolved V gene, and the cause of the rest is unknown. The DNA was the basis for D and trimming; V, J and clone size are from that table. This sample gives around 64,000 clones in total; around 76% of them show up just once. In total, the top ten clones hold about a fifth of the sample.

The germline V gene gives CDR1 as MGHDK and CDR2 as SYGVNS. The CDR3, from cysteine to phenylalanine, totals 15 residues. Left in the record is the CDR3 DNA by itself, 45 bases read in frame from the first base. For this chain, trimming is 2 bases at the V end and 9 bases at the J end, and the number of junction bases without a gene match is 10. About this clone: The target of this receptor is not known. No base qualities exist here, and no much larger clone lies one base off it.

Results the study describes overall, beyond this receptor: Roughly uniform sequencing depth across donors was assumed in presence/absence analyses, although this assumption may not hold. Three of the identified cytomegalovirus-associated TCR beta chains were confirmed in vitro to be specific for cytomegalovirus antigens. A cluster of highly shared sequence variants was judged likely to be a technical artifact of the sequencing pipeline. Strong co-occurrence of HLA alleles, especially DR and DQ, made assigning TCR associations to individual alleles difficult. In a later analysis, HLA-associated TCR beta chains were found to be more clonally expanded and to have lower generation probabilities than equally common non-associated chains. The earlier analysis of some 560 of the donors excluded 15 to 20 rarely observed V segments, including chromosome 9 orphons, because counts were too low. At a false discovery rate of 0.05, a later analysis linked approximately 18,000 TCR beta sequences to specific HLA alleles. Cytomegalovirus status was reported to be diagnosed by the classifier with high specificity and sensitivity in both the original and validation cohorts. In a later genetic analysis, a missense DCLRE1C variant was associated with V-gene and J-gene trimming of TCR beta chains, and the association was replicated in an independent cohort. Immune exposure information for the cohort was limited to CMV serostatus. Linkage disequilibrium might explain the correlated functional status among segregating V segments, but an unknown experimental factor could not be excluded. An earlier analysis of approximately 530 of the donors showed that most TCR beta V segments appeared in productive rearrangements either about 90% or about 30% of the time, which broadly matched IMGT annotations. According to a later genetic analysis, donors in an Asian-associated ancestry cluster had fewer N-insertions in productive TCRs than the approximately 630-donor mean. A later analysis reported that several top co-occurrence clusters appeared linked to parvovirus B19, influenza, CMV and Epstein-Barr virus. According to a later analysis, most CMV-associated TCR beta chains appeared to be HLA-restricted, and the HLA associations seemed to be driven largely by CMV exposure. A total of fewer than 200 TCR beta chains were listed by the study as associated with cytomegalovirus. Because some donors lacked HLA typing at each locus, the association tests relied only on the typed subset. A further reported finding was that TCR beta sequences accurately predicted the HLA-A and HLA-B alleles for most subjects in the first cohort. The authors suggested that the approach could potentially be extended to other disease states and immunological phenotypes. Some IMGT-functional V segments, including TRBV6-2 and TRBV6-3, could not be distinguished by the 87-base-pair reads and were therefore excluded. Only TCR beta chains were sequenced in this cohort, and the absence of alpha or paired-chain data limited detectable features. While some public TCRs were present in many individuals, most TCR sequences turned up only very rarely across donors. In a later analysis, TCR association rates were found to vary across HLA loci, with the most associated TCRs seen for DRB1 alleles and the fewest for HLA-C alleles.

The source is a woman in her twenties or thirties in good health and CMV-seropositive. The sequenced sample was PBMCs. The chain employs TRBV25-1 and TRBJ2-4, with 7 bases matching TRBD2. The encoded CDR3 is CASSESGALWGIQYF. The DNA is as follows: TGTGCCAGCAGTGAAAGCGGGGCCTTATGGGGCATTCAGTACTTC.